These 5 T cell receptor beta chains came from one sample sequenced in a study of OX40 agonist ivuxolimab in advanced cancers. Profiled with immunoSEQ multiplex PCR; TCRdb holds only in-frame clones, not every one. The table shows 100,000 to 120,000 clones, with more than 85% occurring only once. This specimen consisted of CD4+ or CD8+ T cells sorted from blood, obtained in a trial of the OX40 agonist ivuxolimab. These TCRs come from an adult with an advanced solid tumor such as melanoma, head and neck, liver or kidney cancer.

The J gene is TRBJ2-7, the V gene TRBV6-1; TRBD1 aligns across 10 bases. The V gene end was trimmed by 4 bases and the J gene end by 7 bases; junction bases not matched to a gene: 7. CDR3 length equals 14 residues. Germline CDR1 MNHNS, CDR2 SASEGT. CDR3 protein: CASSVFGTGVEQYF. CDR3 nucleotide sequence: TGTGCCAGCAGTGTCTTCGGGACAGGGGTTGAGCAGTACTTC.

This clone was recorded only once. The chain is built from TRBV30 and TRBJ1-5; the D is unclear. The CDR3 is 13 amino acids. Looked up from germline, CDR1 is GTSNPN and CDR2 is SVGIG (reference sequence). V lost 0 bases and J lost 3, with 6 bases in between. The CDR3 DNA reads TGTGCCTGGAGTGTAGGCTACAATCAGCCCCAGCATTTT. Translating it yields CAWSVGYNQPQHF.

The V and J genes are TRBV30 and TRBJ2-5; D remains ambiguous. Trimming removed 4 bases at V and 4 bases at J, with 10 bases between. The CDR3 is made up of 12 amino acids. CDR1 GTSNPN and CDR2 SVGIG come from the germline V gene (reference sequence). CDR3 bases: TGTGCCTGGACCCGGTCATCAGAGACCCAGTACTTC. Translating it yields CAWTRSSETQYF. The full variable domain, its missing parts supplied by reference TRBV30 and TRBJ2-5, is SQTIHQWPATLVQPVGSPLSLECTVEGTSNPNLYWYRQAAGRGLQLLFYSVGIGQISSEVPQNLSASRPQDRQFILSSKKLLLSDSGFYLCAWTRSSETQYFGPGTRLLVL.

The DNA of the CDR3 is TGTGCCAGCAGGGGGAACACAGATACGCAGTATTTT. This gives the protein CASRGNTDTQYF. The V gene is TRBV9, the J gene TRBJ2-3, with D unresolved. The germline gives CDR1 SGDLS, CDR2 YYNGEE. This CDR3 has 12 amino acids. V was trimmed by 5 bases and J by 2 bases, leaving 6 bases between them.

The rearrangement links TRBV27 to TRBJ1-3, with 8 bases aligning to TRBD1. CDR3 length equals 13 residues. Losses at the gene ends were 3 bases for V and 7 bases for J; bases not matched to a gene: 2. Germline V CDR1 and CDR2: MNHEY, SMNVEV (reference sequence). CDR3 sequence: CASSFGDRNTIYF. The CDR3 nucleotides read TGTGCCAGCAGTTTTGGGGACAGGAACACCATATATTTT.